The 8 T cell receptor beta chains below were found in one sample sequenced in a study of OX40 agonist ivuxolimab in advanced cancers. Data came from immunoSEQ multiplex PCR; TCRdb stores just in-frame clones and leaves some out. The data contain over 80,000 clones, roughly 85% of them singletons. The sequences come from CD4+ or CD8+ T cells sorted from blood, collected in a trial of the OX40 agonist ivuxolimab. Receptors originate from an adult with an advanced solid tumor such as melanoma, head and neck, liver or kidney cancer.

The rearrangement links TRBV7-9 to TRBJ1-1, with TRBD1 as a possible D gene (5 bases). Germline loops: CDR1 SEHNR, CDR2 FQNEAQ (reference sequence). V gave up 3 bases and J gave up 1 base, with 9 bases separating them. The CDR3 has 14 residues. The CDR3 DNA follows: TGTGCCAGCAGCTTGGGGGGTGCGAACACTGAAGCTTTCTTT. The encoded protein is CASSLGGANTEAFF.

The chain joins TRBV18 to TRBJ2-3; 9 positions agree with TRBD2. Unmatched junction bases numbered 18, after V lost 6 bases and J lost 2 bases. The CDR3 consists of 19 residues. In germline, CDR1 is KGHSH, CDR2 LQKENI. CDR3: CASSSTLPSGVSITDTQYF. In DNA, the CDR3 is TGTGCCAGCTCGTCAACGTTGCCTAGCGGGGTTTCTATCACAGATACGCAGTATTTT. The variable domain in full, with the rest retrieved from reference TRBV18 and TRBJ2-3, is NAGVMQNPRHLVRRRGQEARLRCSPMKGHSHVYWYRQLPEEGLKFMVYLQKENIIDESGMPKERFSAEFPKEGPSILRIQQVVRGDSAAYFCASSSTLPSGVSITDTQYFGPGTRLTVL.

This clone was seen more than once but under ten times. This chain uses TRBV5-1 with TRBJ2-7, with TRBD1 matching 7 bases. Germline CDR1 is SGHRS and CDR2 is YFSETQ. The junction had 8 bases not matched to a gene; V was cut back by 3 bases and J by 2 bases. This CDR3 has 15 residues. CDR3 region: CASSSPDRFPYEQYF. The CDR3 coding sequence is TGCGCCAGCAGCTCCCCGGACAGGTTCCCCTACGAGCAGTACTTC.

This clone came up a few times. The chain is built from TRBV7-8 and TRBJ2-7; a possible D gene is TRBD2 (5 bases). The CDR3 is 14 amino acids. The germline CDR1 and CDR2 sequences are SGHVS and FQNEAQ. The ends were cut back, 5 bases at V and 4 bases at J, with 15 bases in the middle. This chain's CDR3 is CASSGSPGIYEQYF. As DNA, the CDR3 is TGTGCCAGCAGCGGGTCCCCGGGGATTTACGAGCAGTACTTC. Full variable domain (outside the CDR3, taken from reference TRBV7-8 and TRBJ2-7): GAGVSQSPRYKVAKRGQDVALRCDPISGHVSLFWYQQALGQGPEFLTYFQNEAQLDKSGLPSDRFFAERPEGSVSTLKIQRTQQEDSAVYLCASSGSPGIYEQYFGPGTRLTVT.

The chain joins TRBV30 to TRBJ1-3, with TRBD1 identical over 7 bases. The CDR3 runs 13 residues. From germline, CDR1 is GTSNPN and CDR2 SVGIG (reference sequence). V was clipped by 1 base and J by 7 bases; unmatched bases: 4. CDR3 nucleotide sequence: TGTGCCTGGAGTGGTACAGGGGCCAACACCATATATTTT. Protein: CAWSGTGANTIYF.

The chain uses TRBV2 and TRBJ2-2; 10 bases align to TRBD2. This CDR3 contains 14 residues. The ends lost 9 bases at V and 1 base at J; junction bases unmatched: 2. Germline assignment: CDR1 SNHLY and CDR2 FYNNEI. CDR3 sequence: CARRLAGNTGELFF. The CDR3 bases are TGTGCCAGAAGACTAGCGGGGAACACCGGGGAGCTGTTTTTT.

The chain has TRBV30 and TRBJ1-1; D ambiguous. Germline assignment: CDR1 GTSNPN and CDR2 SVGIG (reference sequence). This CDR3 contains 13 residues. Trimming took 1 base from V and 0 from J, leaving 6 bases between them. The CDR3 DNA is TGTGCCTGGAGTGCGACCATGAACACTGAAGCTTTCTTT. It translates to CAWSATMNTEAFF.

This clone was counted a few times. CDR3 loop: CASSLATGGSYNEQFF. CDR3 coding DNA: TGTGCCAGCAGCTTGGCGACGGGGGGCTCCTACAATGAGCAGTTCTTC. V is TRBV5-4 and J is TRBJ2-1; 7 bases fit TRBD2. Germline CDR1 reads SGHNT; CDR2 reads YYREEE (reference sequence). This CDR3 has 16 residues. The ends lost 0 bases at V and 0 bases at J; junction bases unmatched: 3.